This TCR beta chain was sequenced for a study of Ad26.COV2.S vaccination and SARS-CoV-2 variants. Described treatment: around 19 received Ad26.COV2.S at low or high dose, single or two shots; 5 received placebo; per-sample allocation not given. Day 63 after the first injection of vaccine or placebo was the sampling time. The germline CDR1 and CDR2 sequences are LNHDA and SQIVND (reference sequence). V shed 3 bases and J shed 1 base, with 6 bases lying between them. The CDR3 is 14 residues long. Profiling relied on immunoSEQ multiplex PCR, and the TCRdb table lists in-frame clones only, not all of them. The data contain roughly 680,000 clones, about 89% of them singletons.

The V call is TRBV19, the J call TRBJ2-2; D remains ambiguous. The sequenced sample was peripheral blood, obtained in a trial of Ad26.COV2.S vaccine versus placebo. The TCR originated in a person between 18 and 60 years old who received the Ad26.COV2.S COVID-19 vaccine or a placebo. The DNA of the CDR3 is TGTGCCAGTAGTATCCGGGTGAACACCGGGGAGCTGTTTTTT. It codes for CASSIRVNTGELFF.